Sequencing of this T cell receptor beta chain was carried out in a study of blood T cell repertoires in COVID-19. The overall study: Donors in the United States, Italy and Spain gave samples during acute or convalescent COVID-19. PBMCs, B-cell-depleted T cells, or T cells were the source of the cDNA or gDNA that made up the material.

Original processing notes: Scientists estimated how many nucleated cells there were by amplifying reference gene primers. Clones were read by immunoSEQ multiplex PCR, and TCRdb kept only the in-frame ones, dropping some. Clone size and V and J calls were adopted from that table, with D and trimming inferred from the DNA. Of approximately 290,000 clones detected, 84% appear once; the ten largest clones hold 15% to 19%. This sequence was found in a person aged 65 to 85 with COVID-19, enrolled during active disease. Sequencing input: peripheral blood.

CDR3 coding DNA: TGTGCCAGCAGGCCCATCCTCGGGACATATAACTATGGCTACACCTTC. The encoded protein is CASRPILGTYNYGYTF. This chain uses TRBV27 with TRBJ1-2; perhaps TRBD1 as D (6 bases). Germline-derived CDR1 and CDR2 are MNHEY and SMNVEV (reference sequence). The CDR3 has 16 amino acids. The V end lost 6 bases, the J end lost 1 base, and 18 bases lay between the germline ends.